This T cell receptor beta chain was observed in a study of human T cells and chemical hapten exposure. Whole-study context: A mostly female patient group had alopecia areata, totalis or universalis. General observations from the study: After DPC sensitization, TCRs above 1 in 1000 frequency showed no change. Positively correlated with patch test score were the counts of PT1 expanded TCRs.

The CDR3 has 14 amino acids. Germline loops: CDR1 SNHLY, CDR2 FYNNEI. Trimming removed 6 bases at V and 4 bases at J, with 15 bases between. This clonotype was seen ten or more times. Its cognate antigen is unknown. Noted time point: patch test 3, about 24 weeks after DPC sensitization. The sample's treatment: therapeutic diphenylcyclopropenone sensitization with weekly scalp DPC. Blood, whole and unfractionated, served as the source for total RNA extraction. It was the library that attached unique molecular identifiers to individual cDNA molecules. Via MiXCR, TCRdb re-called the RACE reads, giving one row per CDR3 protein. The top ten hold around 2.5% of the sample, which has fewer than 40,000 distinct CDR3 sequences, roughly 12% seen once.

V gene TRBV2 combines with J gene TRBJ1-1; D is perhaps TRBD1 (5 bases). The sample was whole blood, taken in connection with sensitization to the hapten diphenylcyclopropenone (DPC). This TCR came from a woman in her 40s with alopecia areata. Some clones in this sample may be carry-over from other donors' samples. CDR3 bases: TGTGCCAGCAGGATTTTAGGGGCGACCACTGAAGCTTTCTTT. Its translation is CASRILGATTEAFF.